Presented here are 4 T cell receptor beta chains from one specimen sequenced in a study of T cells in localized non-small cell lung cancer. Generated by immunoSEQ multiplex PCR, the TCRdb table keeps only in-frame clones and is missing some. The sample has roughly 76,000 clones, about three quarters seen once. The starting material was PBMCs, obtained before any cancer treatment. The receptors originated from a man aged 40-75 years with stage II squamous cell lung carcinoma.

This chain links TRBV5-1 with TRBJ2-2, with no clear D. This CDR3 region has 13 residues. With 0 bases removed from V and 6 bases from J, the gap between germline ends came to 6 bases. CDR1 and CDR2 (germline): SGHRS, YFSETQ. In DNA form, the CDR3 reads TGCGCCAGCAGCTTGGATGTTGCCGGGGAGCTGTTTTTT. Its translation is CASSLDVAGELFF.

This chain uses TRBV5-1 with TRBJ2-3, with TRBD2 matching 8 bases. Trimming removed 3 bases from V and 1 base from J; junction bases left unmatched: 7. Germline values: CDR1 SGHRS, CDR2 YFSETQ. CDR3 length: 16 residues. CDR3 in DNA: TGCGCCAGCAGCTCGCGGGAGGCCCTCCGCACAGATACGCAGTATTTT. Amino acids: CASSSREALRTDTQYF.

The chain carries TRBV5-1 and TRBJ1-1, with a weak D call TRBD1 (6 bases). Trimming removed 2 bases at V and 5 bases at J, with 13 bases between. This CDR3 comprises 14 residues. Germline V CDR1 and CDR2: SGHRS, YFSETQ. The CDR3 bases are TGCGCCAGCAGCTTAGGGGGGGGCGAGACTGAAGCTTTCTTT. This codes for CASSLGGGETEAFF.

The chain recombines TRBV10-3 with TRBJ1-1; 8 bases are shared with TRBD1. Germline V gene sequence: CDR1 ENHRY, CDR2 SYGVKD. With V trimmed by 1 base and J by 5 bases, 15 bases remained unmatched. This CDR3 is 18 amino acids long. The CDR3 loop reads CAISEWGQGAPLLTEAFF. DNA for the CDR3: TGTGCCATCAGTGAGTGGGGGCAGGGGGCCCCTCTATTGACTGAAGCTTTCTTT.